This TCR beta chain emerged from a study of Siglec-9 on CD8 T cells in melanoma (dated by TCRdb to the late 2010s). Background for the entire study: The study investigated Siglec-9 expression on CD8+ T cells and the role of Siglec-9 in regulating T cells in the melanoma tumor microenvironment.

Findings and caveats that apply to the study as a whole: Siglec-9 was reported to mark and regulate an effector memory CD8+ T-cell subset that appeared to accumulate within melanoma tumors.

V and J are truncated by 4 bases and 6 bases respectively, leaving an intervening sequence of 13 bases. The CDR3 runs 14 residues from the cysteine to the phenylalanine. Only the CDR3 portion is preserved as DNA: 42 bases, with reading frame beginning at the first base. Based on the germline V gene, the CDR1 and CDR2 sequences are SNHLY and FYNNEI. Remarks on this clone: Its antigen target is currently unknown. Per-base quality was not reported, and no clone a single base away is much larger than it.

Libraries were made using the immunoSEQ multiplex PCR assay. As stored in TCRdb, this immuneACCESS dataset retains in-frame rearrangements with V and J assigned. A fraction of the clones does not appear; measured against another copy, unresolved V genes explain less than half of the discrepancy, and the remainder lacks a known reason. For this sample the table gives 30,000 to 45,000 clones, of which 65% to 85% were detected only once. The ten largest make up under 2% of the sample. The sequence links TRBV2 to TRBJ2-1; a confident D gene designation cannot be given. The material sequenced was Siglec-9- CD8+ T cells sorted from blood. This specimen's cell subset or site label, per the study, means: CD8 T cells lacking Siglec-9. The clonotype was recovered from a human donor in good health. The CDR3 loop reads CASSGNRALNEQFF. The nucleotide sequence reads TGTGCCAGCAGTGGGAACAGAGCCCTCAATGAGCAGTTCTTC. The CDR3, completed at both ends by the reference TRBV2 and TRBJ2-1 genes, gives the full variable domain EPEVTQTPSHQVTQMGQEVILRCVPISNHLYFYWYRQILGQKVEFLVSFYNNEISEKSEIFDDQFSVERPDGSNFTLKIRSTKLEDSAMYFCASSGNRALNEQFFGPGTRLTVL.